These 3 T cell receptor beta chains were all obtained from the same sample, sequenced in a study of blood T cells in healthy people across ages (dated by TCRdb to the mid-2010s). Libraries were constructed by 5' RACE. The reads were generated on an Illumina HiSeq 2500. A second PCR of about 7 to 12 cycles was run with a J-beta primer mix and a sample-barcoded 5' primer. Clones were called with MiXCR by TCRdb after fastp trimmed the public reads at Q25, and only in-frame beta chains were retained. Identical CDR3 protein sequences are pooled into one entry, listed with their most common genes and DNA. Present in this sample are about 800,000 distinct CDR3 sequences, about 25% of which were seen just once. The top ten hold 3% to 4.5% of the sample. The same sample was also used in a study of T cells of mothers and their children.

The specimen sequenced was blood. The source of these receptors is a boy younger than 18 in good health.

The V and J genes are TRBV6-2 or TRBV6-3 and TRBJ2-5; D call uncertain. The better agreement between TRBJ2-7 and the DNA end casts doubt on the J call. The CDR3 extends over 13 amino acids. Germline-derived CDR1 and CDR2 are MNHEY and SVGEGT. CDR3 in amino acids: CASNQRRVYEQYF. As DNA, the CDR3 is TGTGCCAGCAATCAACGACGGGTCTACGAGCAGTACTTC.

The rearrangement links TRBV7-9 to TRBJ2-5, with 10 bases aligning to TRBD2. The J call may be wrong; the DNA end is better matched by TRBJ2-1. The CDR3 has 15 residues. Germline loops: CDR1 SEHNR, CDR2 FQNEAQ (reference sequence). CDR3: CASSSTLAGRNEQFF. CDR3 coding DNA: TGTGCCAGCAGCTCTACACTAGCGGGGAGGAATGAGCAGTTCTTC.

The chain employs TRBV29-1 and TRBJ2-3, with TRBD1 matching 7 bases. The CDR3 is made up of 13 amino acids. With 5 bases clipped from V and 11 bases from J, the junction kept 13 bases outside the gene matches. CDR1 is SQVTM and CDR2 is ANQGSEA in the germline V gene. CDR3 region: CSVRVDRVERQYF. The CDR3 nucleotides read TGCAGCGTTAGAGTCGACAGGGTGGAAAGGCAGTATTTT.